One and the same sample provided the 14 T cell receptor beta chains below, sequenced in a study of T cells in Graves' hyperthyroidism and ophthalmopathy. Amplification of TCR beta CDR3 regions used RNA as the template. HTBI primers were the set used in a first-round RT-PCR of the TCR CDR3. Using its own MiXCR run on the multiplex PCR reads, TCRdb lists one record per CDR3 protein. The sample contains about 500,000 distinct CDR3 sequences, around 15% of which appear only once. The sequenced sample consisted of blood. The source of these receptors is a woman under 30 with Graves' hyperthyroidism.

This clonotype was seen only once. The gene calls are TRBV20-1 and TRBJ2-4, with a possible D match to TRBD2 (5 bases). Per germline, CDR1 DFQATT and CDR2 SNEGSKA (reference sequence). The CDR3 is 13 amino acids. With 4 bases removed from V and 3 bases from J, the gap between germline ends came to 10 bases. Here the CDR3 DNA reads TGCAGTGCTACTACTAGTAGCAAAAACATTCAGTACTTC. Translating it yields CSATTSSKNIQYF.

This clonotype was seen ten or more times. The J gene is TRBJ2-7, the V gene TRBV10-3; TRBD2 is a possible D gene (6 bases). The CDR3 has 17 amino acids. Germline values: CDR1 ENHRY, CDR2 SYGVKD. Trimming pared 7 bases from V and 2 bases from J, leaving 24 bases between. The CDR3 region is CAITDRGRGGQTYEQYF. Here the CDR3 DNA reads TGTGCCATCACCGACCGGGGACGCGGAGGGCAGACCTACGAGCAGTACTTC.

This clonotype was seen at least ten times. J is TRBJ1-1 and V is TRBV7-9, with no clear D. The germline V and J ends were trimmed by 1 base and 2 bases, with 17 bases remaining between them. This CDR3 spans 17 amino acids. Germline lookup yields CDR1 SEHNR and CDR2 FQNEAQ (reference sequence). CDR3: CASSLDGSGGSNTEAFF. CDR3 coding DNA: TGTGCCAGCAGCTTAGATGGCTCCGGAGGGAGCAACACTGAAGCTTTCTTT.

This clonotype has just one count. A much larger clone differs from this one at a single base, so this may be a read error. CDR3 in DNA: TGTGCCAGCATTCCAGCGGGGCCCACTGAAGCTTTCTTT. The encoded protein is CASIPAGPTEAFF. The chain employs TRBV6-2 or TRBV6-3 and TRBJ1-1, with a possible D match to TRBD1 (5 bases). The CDR3 is made up of 13 amino acids. Between the trimmed V and J ends, which lost 7 bases and 4 bases, there was a span of 13 bases. Germline CDR1 is MNHEY and CDR2 is SVGEGT.

This sequence joins TRBV27 and TRBJ2-1; TRBD1 or TRBD2 may be the D gene (6 bases each). CDR1 and CDR2 from the germline V gene are MNHEY and SMNVEV (reference sequence). This CDR3 spans 12 amino acids. V was trimmed by 8 bases and J by 10 bases, leaving 15 bases between them. The CDR3 DNA is TGTGCCAGCTTAGAATTAGGGGGGGAGCAGTTCTTC. Its protein is CASLELGGEQFF.

This clonotype was counted at least ten times. V gene TRBV12-3 or TRBV12-4 combines with J gene TRBJ1-1; D unclear. V shed 1 base and J shed 7 bases, with 7 bases lying between them. The CDR3 totals 12 residues. CDR3 loop: CASSLGGIEAFF. The CDR3 DNA follows: TGTGCCAGCAGTTTAGGTGGGATTGAAGCTTTCTTT.

This clonotype was detected only a few times. CDR3 amino acids: CASSVDGAVHPYNEQFF. CDR3 DNA sequence: TGTGCCAGCAGCGTAGATGGTGCGGTCCACCCCTACAATGAGCAGTTCTTC. J is TRBJ2-1 and V is TRBV9; D is unclear. Germline CDR1 is SGDLS and CDR2 is YYNGEE. CDR3 length: 17 amino acids. Trimming took off 0 bases at V and 2 bases at J, with 15 bases between the two ends. The variable domain in full, with the rest retrieved from reference TRBV9 and TRBJ2-1, is DSGVTQTPKHLITATGQRVTLRCSPRSGDLSVYWYQQSLDQGLQFLIQYYNGEERAKGNILERFSAQQFPDLHSELNLSSLELGDSALYFCASSVDGAVHPYNEQFFGPGTRLTVL.

This clonotype was counted many times. The rearrangement links TRBV7-9 to TRBJ2-7, with TRBD2 identical over 14 bases. V trimming: 5 bases; J trimming: 7 bases; junction bases outside the gene matches: 10. Germline assignment: CDR1 SEHNR and CDR2 FQNEAQ (reference sequence). The CDR3 totals 16 residues. CDR3 nucleotides: TGTGCCAGCAGCCCCGAGGGACTAGCGGGAGATCGGGAGCAGTACTTC. Its protein is CASSPEGLAGDREQYF.

In this sample, this clonotype turned up many times. The V call is TRBV7-2, the J call TRBJ2-3; no clear D. Trimming stripped 8 bases from V and 3 bases from J, with 12 bases between. From germline, CDR1 is SGHTA and CDR2 FQGNSA. The CDR3 runs 13 residues. The CDR3 spells CASRVGNTDTQYF. CDR3 in DNA: TGTGCCAGCCGGGTAGGGAATACAGATACGCAGTATTTT.

The rearrangement uses TRBV2 and TRBJ1-4; possible D gene TRBD1, 6 bases. This CDR3 is 15 amino acids long. V lost 5 bases and J 5 bases, leaving 15 bases between the germline ends. Looked up from germline, CDR1 is SNHLY and CDR2 is FYNNEI. The CDR3, as DNA: TGTGCCAGCAGTCCTCGACAGGTTGTGAATGAAAAACTGTTTTTT. Translating it yields CASSPRQVVNEKLFF.

Ten or more counts support this clonotype. The chain links TRBV12-5 to TRBJ1-1, with D perhaps TRBD1 (5 bases). Germline loops: CDR1 LGHNT, CDR2 FRNRAP. The CDR3 totals 14 residues. The V end lost 1 base, the J end lost 5 bases, and 11 bases lay between the germline ends. In DNA form, the CDR3 reads TGTGCTAGTGGTTTGGGACGGGGGGGGACTGAAGCTTTCTTT. Protein sequence: CASGLGRGGTEAFF.

J is TRBJ2-5 and V is TRBV10-3, with D possibly matching TRBD2 (6 bases). This CDR3 contains 15 residues. Trimming left V 2 bases short and J 5 bases short, with 15 bases between. Germline values: CDR1 ENHRY, CDR2 SYGVKD. The DNA for the CDR3 is TGTGCCATCAGTGAGGGGCCGGGGGAAGGGGAGACCCAGTACTTC. This encodes CAISEGPGEGETQYF.

V and J are TRBV5-1 and TRBJ2-2, with a tentative D call TRBD2 (6 bases). CDR3 size: 16 residues. Germline CDR1 is SGHRS and CDR2 is YFSETQ. The V and J ends lost 2 bases and 2 bases respectively, with 13 bases between them. The CDR3 spells CASSLDGSGNTGELFF. As DNA, the CDR3 is TGCGCCAGCAGCTTAGACGGGAGTGGTAACACCGGGGAGCTGTTTTTT.

The chain recombines TRBV10-3 with TRBJ2-2; possibly TRBD1 for D (6 bases). V was shortened by 3 bases and J by 0 bases, with 8 bases between the two germline ends. CDR1 ENHRY and CDR2 SYGVKD come from the germline V gene. There are 15 residues in the CDR3. As DNA, the CDR3 is TGTGCCATCAGTGATGACAGGTCGAACACCGGGGAGCTGTTTTTT. Amino acids: CAISDDRSNTGELFF.